The sequence of this T cell receptor (beta chain) was determined in a study of CD8 T cells in Susac syndrome. The CDR3 runs to 14 residues. Deletions cut 5 bases from V and 4 bases from J, with 14 bases between. Germline CDR1 is SNHLY and CDR2 is FYNNEI. RNA amounts of roughly 0.45 to 1 ug underwent reverse transcription with random hexamers. By means of immunoSEQ multiplex PCR, TCR beta CDR3 spanning 54 Vbeta and 13 Jbeta underwent amplification. MiXCR, applied by TCRdb to the immunoSEQ multiplex PCR reads, yields one record per CDR3 protein. The sample comprises some 150,000 distinct CDR3 sequences, 85% to 95% of which are singletons, and about 0.17% rests with the top ten.

The chain has TRBV2 and TRBJ1-2; TRBD1 is a possible D gene (6 bases). The sequence came from a human donor with Susac syndrome. The sample comprised CD4+ T cells from PBMCs. CDR3 residues: CASSSSGAGYGYTF. In nucleotides, the CDR3 is TGTGCCAGCAGTAGCTCGGGGGCTGGCTATGGCTACACCTTC.